Each of the 12 T cell receptor beta chains below was sequenced from the same sample in a study of glioma-infiltrating T cells after dendritic cell vaccination. The time point here: after dendritic cell vaccination, including at tumor progression/relapse. The table came from immunoSEQ multiplex PCR; TCRdb's copy has only in-frame clones and leaves some out. The sample consists of 65,000 or so clones, about 89% of them appearing once. Sequenced here: blood, sampled after dendritic cell vaccination. The receptors originated from a human donor with glioblastoma.

A single count supports this clone. The chain employs TRBV10-2 and TRBJ1-2, with a possible D match to TRBD1 (6 bases). CDR3 length: 15 amino acids. From germline, CDR1 is WSHSY and CDR2 SAAADI. Trimming took 8 bases from V and 4 from J, leaving 20 bases between them. CDR3 in DNA: TGCGCCAGCGGGGAAGGACAGAGGGATATCTATGGCTACACCTTC. It translates to CASGEGQRDIYGYTF.

The chain combines TRBV14 with TRBJ2-1, with 10 bases fitting TRBD1. The CDR3 covers 16 residues. J was trimmed by 1 base and V by 1 base; bases with no gene match: 1. Per the germline V gene, CDR1 is SGHDN and CDR2 is FVKESK. Here the CDR3 DNA reads TGTGCCAGCAGCCAAGGGGACAGGGGTTCCTACAATGAGCAGTTCTTC. This encodes CASSQGDRGSYNEQFF.

V gene TRBV25-1 combines with J gene TRBJ1-5, with D hard to call. This CDR3 has 16 amino acids. The germline V gene encodes CDR1 MGHDK and CDR2 SYGVNS. Trimming removed 8 bases at V and 0 bases at J, with 17 bases between. CDR3 nucleotide sequence: TGTGCCAGCGCTCATGGGGAGTGGGGTAGCAATCAGCCCCAGCATTTT. As protein: CASAHGEWGSNQPQHF.

V gene TRBV18 combines with J gene TRBJ2-7; D perhaps matches TRBD2 (5 bases). The CDR3 runs to 15 residues. Trimming removed 2 bases from V and 0 bases from J, with 11 bases in between. CDR1 is KGHSH, CDR2 LQKENI, per germline. CDR3 loop: CASSPISASSYEQYF. Written as DNA, the CDR3 is TGTGCCAGCTCACCAATTAGCGCAAGCTCCTACGAGCAGTACTTC.

This clone was seen a single time. This rearrangement joins TRBV11-2 to TRBJ1-3, with 7 positions matching TRBD1. The CDR3 has 15 amino acids. V shed 5 bases and J 2 bases; nucleotides not matched to a gene: 6. Germline-derived CDR1 and CDR2 are SGHAT and FQNNGV. The CDR3 loop reads CASSLSTGTGNTIYF. The CDR3 region has the DNA TGTGCCAGCAGCCTTTCGACAGGGACTGGAAACACCATATATTTT.

This chain joins TRBV10-2 and TRBJ2-7; 9 bases map to TRBD2. The CDR3 contains 15 residues. J gave up 1 base and V 4 bases, and 5 bases lay outside the gene matches. Germline V gene sequence: CDR1 WSHSY, CDR2 SAAADI. CDR3 in amino acids: CASSGGRGGSYEQYF. DNA for the CDR3: TGCGCCAGCAGTGGAGGGCGGGGGGGGTCCTACGAGCAGTACTTC.

The V call is TRBV6-5, the J call TRBJ2-7; no definite D call. Trimming left V 0 bases short and J 4 bases short, with 7 bases between. CDR1 and CDR2 from the germline V gene are MNHEY and SVGAGI. This CDR3 is built from 13 residues. The CDR3 nucleotides are TGTGCCAGCAGTTACTCTGGCCCTTACGAGCAGTACTTC. As protein: CASSYSGPYEQYF.

The genes are TRBV7-2 and TRBJ2-3; 7 bases map to TRBD2. Germline values: CDR1 SGHTA, CDR2 FQGNSA. With V trimmed by 5 bases and J by 3 bases, 11 bases remained unmatched. The CDR3 runs to 16 residues. The CDR3 nucleotides are TGTGCCAGCAGCCAAAAGACTAGCCGAAATACAGATACGCAGTATTTT. Encoded protein: CASSQKTSRNTDTQYF.

V is TRBV15 and J is TRBJ2-3; D gene ambiguous. CDR1 LNHNV and CDR2 YYDKDF come from the germline V gene (reference sequence). V lost 0 bases and J 5 bases, leaving 6 bases between the germline ends. The length of the CDR3 is 13 residues. CDR3 in DNA: TGTGCCACCAGCAGAGATCGCGGAGATACGCAGTATTTT. This sequence encodes CATSRDRGDTQYF.

The gene calls are TRBV5-8 and TRBJ2-2; TRBD2 might be the D (6 bases). The CDR3 loop spans 14 amino acids. V gave up 4 bases and J gave up 4 bases, with 11 bases separating them. The germline gives CDR1 SGHTS, CDR2 YDEGEE. The CDR3 bases are TGTGCCAGCAGCCGGGACTTCTCCACCGGGGAGCTGTTTTTT. Translated: CASSRDFSTGELFF.

This clone was found a few times. The V call is TRBV19, the J call TRBJ2-1; no definite D call. Germline V CDR1 and CDR2: LNHDA, SQIVND (reference sequence). Between the trimmed V and J ends, which lost 7 bases and 8 bases, there was a span of 9 bases. This CDR3 comprises 11 residues. The DNA of the CDR3 is TGTGCCAGTACCATTCAGGATGAGCAGTTCTTC. Its translation is CASTIQDEQFF.

The rearrangement uses TRBV5-4 and TRBJ2-7, with 12 nucleotides matching TRBD1. The CDR3 is 14 residues long. Germline loops: CDR1 SGHNT, CDR2 YYREEE (reference sequence). Losses at the gene ends were 4 bases for V and 4 bases for J; bases not matched to a gene: 3. The CDR3 protein is CASSPGQGAYEQYF. CDR3 DNA sequence: TGTGCCAGCAGCCCGGGACAGGGGGCTTACGAGCAGTACTTC. The full variable domain, with the rest looked up from reference TRBV5-4 and TRBJ2-7, is ETGVTQSPTHLIKTRGQQVTLRCSSQSGHNTVSWYQQALGQGPQFIFQYYREEENGRGNFPPRFSGLQFPNYSSELNVNALELDDSALYLCASSPGQGAYEQYFGPGTRLTVT.